The sequence of this T cell receptor beta chain was determined in a study of T cell responses to AZD1222 COVID-19 vaccine. The CDR3 spans 15 residues. The germline gives CDR1 MNHEY, CDR2 SMNVEV (reference sequence). Trimming stripped 2 bases from V and 0 bases from J, with 9 bases between. General observations from the study: Compared with day 0, the breadth and depth of the Spike-specific TCR repertoire rose significantly after two doses of AZD1222.

Doses given second, at about 4 or about 12 weeks, were pooled. Clones were read by immunoSEQ multiplex PCR, and TCRdb kept only the in-frame ones, dropping some. The table shows over 110,000 clones, with roughly 90% occurring only once. This clone was recorded only once. Antigen unknown. The chain employs TRBV27 and TRBJ2-3, with D possibly being TRBD2 (5 bases). Specimen: peripheral blood, collected 28 days after the second AZD1222 dose. The source of this sequence is an adult who received the AZD1222 COVID-19 vaccine. The CDR3 DNA sequence: TGTGCCAGCAGTTTAGGTTTAGCGAGCACAGATACGCAGTATTTT. Translation gives CASSLGLASTDTQYF.